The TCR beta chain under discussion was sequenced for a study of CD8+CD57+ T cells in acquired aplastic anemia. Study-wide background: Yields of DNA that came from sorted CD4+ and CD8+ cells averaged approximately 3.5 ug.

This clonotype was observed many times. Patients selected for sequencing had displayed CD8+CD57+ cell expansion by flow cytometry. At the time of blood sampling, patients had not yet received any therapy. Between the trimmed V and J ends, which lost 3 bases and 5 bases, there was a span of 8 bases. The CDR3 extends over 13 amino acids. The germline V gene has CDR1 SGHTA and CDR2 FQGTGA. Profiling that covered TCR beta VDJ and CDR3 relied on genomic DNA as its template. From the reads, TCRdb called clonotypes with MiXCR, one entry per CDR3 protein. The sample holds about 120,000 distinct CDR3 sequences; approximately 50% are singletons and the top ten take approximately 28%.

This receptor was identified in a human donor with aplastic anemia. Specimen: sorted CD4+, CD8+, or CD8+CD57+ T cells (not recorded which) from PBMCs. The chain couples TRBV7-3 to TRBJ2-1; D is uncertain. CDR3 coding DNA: TGTGCCAGCAGCTTGGACGAGGACAATGAGCAGTTCTTC. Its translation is CASSLDEDNEQFF.